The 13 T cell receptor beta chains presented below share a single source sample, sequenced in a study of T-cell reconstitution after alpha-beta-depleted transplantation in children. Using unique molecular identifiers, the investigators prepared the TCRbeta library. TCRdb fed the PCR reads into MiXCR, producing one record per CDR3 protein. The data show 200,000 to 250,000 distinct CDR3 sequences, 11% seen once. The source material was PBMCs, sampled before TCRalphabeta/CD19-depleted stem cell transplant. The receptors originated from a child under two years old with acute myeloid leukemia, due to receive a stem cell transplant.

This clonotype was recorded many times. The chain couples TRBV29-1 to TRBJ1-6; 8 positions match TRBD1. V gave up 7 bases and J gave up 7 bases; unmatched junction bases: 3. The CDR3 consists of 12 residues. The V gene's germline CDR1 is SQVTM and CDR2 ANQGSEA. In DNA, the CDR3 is TGCAGCGCCAGGGACAGGAATTCACCCCTCCACTTT. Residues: CSARDRNSPLHF.

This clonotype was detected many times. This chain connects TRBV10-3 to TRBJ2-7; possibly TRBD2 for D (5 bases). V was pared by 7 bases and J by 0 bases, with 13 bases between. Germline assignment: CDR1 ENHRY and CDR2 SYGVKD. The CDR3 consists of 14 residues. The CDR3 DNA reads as TGTGCCATCATGTCACAGACTAACTCCTACGAGCAGTACTTC. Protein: CAIMSQTNSYEQYF.

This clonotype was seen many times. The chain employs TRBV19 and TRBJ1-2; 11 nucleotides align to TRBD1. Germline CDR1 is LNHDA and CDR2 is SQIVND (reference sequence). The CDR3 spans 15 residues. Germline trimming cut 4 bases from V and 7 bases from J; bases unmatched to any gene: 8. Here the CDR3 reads CASSNAGTGGIGYTF. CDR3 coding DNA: TGTGCCAGTAGTAATGCCGGGACAGGGGGAATTGGCTACACCTTC.

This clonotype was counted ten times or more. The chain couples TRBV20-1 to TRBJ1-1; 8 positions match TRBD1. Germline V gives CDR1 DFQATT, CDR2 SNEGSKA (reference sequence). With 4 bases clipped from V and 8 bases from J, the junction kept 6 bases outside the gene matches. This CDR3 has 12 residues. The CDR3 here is CSATLRTGEAFF. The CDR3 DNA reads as TGCAGTGCTACTCTTAGGACAGGGGAAGCTTTCTTT.

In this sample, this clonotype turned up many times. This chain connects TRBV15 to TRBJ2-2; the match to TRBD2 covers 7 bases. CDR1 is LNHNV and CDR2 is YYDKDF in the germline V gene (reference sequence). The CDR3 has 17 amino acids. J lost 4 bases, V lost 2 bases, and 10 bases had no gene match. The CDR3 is CATSRQSWGGITGELFF. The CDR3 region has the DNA TGTGCCACCAGCAGACAATCCTGGGGAGGGATCACCGGGGAGCTGTTTTTT.

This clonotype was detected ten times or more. CDR3 amino acids: CASSRTHGELFF. The CDR3 nucleotides read TGTGCCAGCAGCCGAACCCATGGGGAGCTGTTTTTT. The chain is built from TRBV3-1 and TRBJ2-2; no clear D. Germline V gene data show CDR1 as LGHDT and CDR2 as YNNKEL (reference sequence). The CDR3 sequence is 12 residues long. Between the trimmed V and J ends, which lost 4 bases and 8 bases, there was a span of 8 bases.

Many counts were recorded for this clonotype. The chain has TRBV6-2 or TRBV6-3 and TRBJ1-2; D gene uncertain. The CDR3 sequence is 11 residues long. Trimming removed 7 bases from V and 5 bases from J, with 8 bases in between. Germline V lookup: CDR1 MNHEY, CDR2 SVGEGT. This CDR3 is CASKRGYGYTF. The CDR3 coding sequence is TGTGCCAGCAAAAGAGGATATGGCTACACCTTC.

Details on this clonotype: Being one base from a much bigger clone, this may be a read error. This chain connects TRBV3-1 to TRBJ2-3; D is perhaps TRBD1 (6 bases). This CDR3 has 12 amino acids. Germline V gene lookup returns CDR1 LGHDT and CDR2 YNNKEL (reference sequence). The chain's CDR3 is CASSRTEDTQFF. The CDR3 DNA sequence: TGTGCCAGCAGTCGGACAGAGGATACGCAGTTTTTT.

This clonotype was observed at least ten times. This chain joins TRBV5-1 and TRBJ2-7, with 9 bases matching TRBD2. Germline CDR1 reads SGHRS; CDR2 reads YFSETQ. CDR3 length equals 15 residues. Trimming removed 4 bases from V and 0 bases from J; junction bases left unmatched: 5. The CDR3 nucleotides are TGCGCCAGCAGCACAGGACTAGCGAGCTCCTACGAGCAGTACTTC. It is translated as CASSTGLASSYEQYF.

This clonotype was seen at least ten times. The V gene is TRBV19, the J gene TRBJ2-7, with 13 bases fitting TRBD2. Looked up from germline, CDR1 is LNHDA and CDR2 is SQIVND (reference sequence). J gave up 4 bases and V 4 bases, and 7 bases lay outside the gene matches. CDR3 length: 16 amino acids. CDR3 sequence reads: CASSRGGLAGVYEQYF. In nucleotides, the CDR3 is TGTGCCAGTAGTAGGGGAGGACTAGCGGGAGTGTACGAGCAGTACTTC.

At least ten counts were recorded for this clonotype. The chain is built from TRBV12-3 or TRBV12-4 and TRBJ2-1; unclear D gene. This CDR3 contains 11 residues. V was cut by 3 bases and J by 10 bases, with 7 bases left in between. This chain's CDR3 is CASSFTSEQFF. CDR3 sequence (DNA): TGTGCCAGCAGTTTTACCTCCGAGCAGTTCTTC.

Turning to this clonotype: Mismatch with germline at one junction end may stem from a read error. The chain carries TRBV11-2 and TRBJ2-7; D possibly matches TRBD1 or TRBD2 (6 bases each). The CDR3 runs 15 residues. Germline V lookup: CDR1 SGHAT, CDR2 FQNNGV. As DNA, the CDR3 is TGTCCCAGCAGCGGCGGGACACCATACTCCTACGAGCAGTACTTC. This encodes CPSSGGTPYSYEQYF.

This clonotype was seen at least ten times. The CDR3 DNA sequence: TGTGCCAGCTCACCACTAACCTCCGGGGAGGATACGCAGTATTTT. Its protein is CASSPLTSGEDTQYF. The J gene is TRBJ2-3, the V gene TRBV18; D perhaps matches TRBD2 (5 bases). There are 15 residues in the CDR3. In germline, CDR1 is KGHSH, CDR2 LQKENI. Trimming stripped 1 base from V and 6 bases from J, with 14 bases between.